These 10 T cell receptor beta chains were sequenced from one sample in a study of CD8+ T cells in alopecia areata. Sequencing templates came from extracted RNA that was reverse transcribed into cDNA. Using immunoSEQ multiplex PCR, the repertoire was profiled, and TCRdb retains in-frame clones only, with some absent. The data hold 200,000 or so clones, with 50% to 70% observed a single time. The starting material was CD4+ T cells sorted from blood, obtained at week 0. The origin of the receptors is a human donor with alopecia areata.

The rearrangement links TRBV19 to TRBJ2-7; D gene ambiguous. Trimming shortened V by 5 bases and J by 0 bases, and 11 bases separated the two germline ends. The germline V gene encodes CDR1 LNHDA and CDR2 SQIVND (reference sequence). The CDR3 loop spans 14 amino acids. This CDR3 reads CASSPMSSSYEQYF. CDR3 coding DNA: TGTGCCAGTAGTCCGATGTCGAGCTCCTACGAGCAGTACTTC.

This chain uses TRBV7-9 with TRBJ2-1; weak D call: TRBD1 (5 bases). The CDR3 sequence is 15 residues long. Looked up from germline, CDR1 is SEHNR and CDR2 is FQNEAQ (reference sequence). The germline V and J ends were trimmed by 2 bases and 2 bases, with 10 bases remaining between them. CDR3: CASSLLTGTYNEQFF. The CDR3 region has the DNA TGTGCCAGCAGCTTACTCACAGGTACCTACAATGAGCAGTTCTTC.

DNA of the CDR3: TGTGCCAGCAGCCAAGATTGGGTCAATACCCTCACCGAAGCTTTCTTT. Its translation: CASSQDWVNTLTEAFF. V and J are TRBV4-2 and TRBJ1-1; D is unclear. Between the trimmed V and J ends, which lost 0 bases and 8 bases, there was a span of 19 bases. This CDR3 is 16 amino acids long. The germline gives CDR1 LGHNA, CDR2 YNFKEQ.

There are a few counts of this clone. The genes are TRBV11-2 and TRBJ1-5; D ambiguous. Germline CDR1 reads SGHAT; CDR2 reads FQNNGV. The CDR3 is 12 residues long. The V end was cut by 4 bases, the J end by 7 bases, with 8 bases between. The DNA of the CDR3 is TGTGCCAGCAGCTCAAATGAACAGCCCCAGCATTTT. It is translated as CASSSNEQPQHF.

The chain combines TRBV15 with TRBJ2-1; TRBD2 matches at 11 bases. The CDR3 extends over 16 amino acids. Germline assignment: CDR1 LNHNV and CDR2 YYDKDF (reference sequence). V shed 3 bases and J 4 bases; nucleotides not matched to a gene: 5. Here the CDR3 DNA reads TGTGCCACCAGCAGCAGACTAGCGGGAATTTACAATGAGCAGTTCTTC. This encodes CATSSRLAGIYNEQFF.

This clone was found once. The chain has TRBV9 and TRBJ2-1; TRBD2 agrees at 14 bases. Germline values: CDR1 SGDLS, CDR2 YYNGEE. With 7 bases clipped from V and 7 bases from J, the junction kept 10 bases outside the gene matches. This CDR3 comprises 16 residues. For the CDR3, the DNA is TGTGCCAGCGACTCTGGGACTAGCGGGAGTGGGAATGAGCAGTTCTTC. It translates to CASDSGTSGSGNEQFF.

This chain uses TRBV30 with TRBJ1-2; no firm D call. The V and J ends lost 0 bases and 7 bases respectively, with 9 bases between them. Germline V gives CDR1 GTSNPN, CDR2 SVGIG (reference sequence). The CDR3 runs 12 residues. CDR3 nucleotide sequence: TGTGCCTGGAGTGTACTTGCGGGTGGCTACACCTTC. It is translated as CAWSVLAGGYTF.

This clone was seen a handful of times. V gene TRBV18 combines with J gene TRBJ1-1, with D possibly TRBD1 on 6 matching bases. The CDR3 consists of 12 residues. Trimming stripped 9 bases from V and 8 bases from J, with 16 bases between. The V gene's germline CDR1 is KGHSH and CDR2 LQKENI. CDR3 loop: CASSRQGQEAFF. DNA for the CDR3: TGTGCCAGTTCCCGGCAGGGGCAAGAAGCTTTCTTT. Complete variable domain (other parts from reference TRBV18 and TRBJ1-1): NAGVMQNPRHLVRRRGQEARLRCSPMKGHSHVYWYRQLPEEGLKFMVYLQKENIIDESGMPKERFSAEFPKEGPSILRIQQVVRGDSAAYFCASSRQGQEAFFGQGTRLTVV.

The J gene is TRBJ2-3, the V gene TRBV5-1, with a possible D match to TRBD2 (6 bases). CDR1 is SGHRS and CDR2 is YFSETQ in the germline V gene. The V end was cut by 2 bases, the J end by 2 bases, with 12 bases between. The CDR3 length is 15 residues. The CDR3 loop is CASSFGRGATDTQYF. The CDR3 coding sequence is TGCGCCAGCAGCTTCGGGCGGGGAGCCACAGATACGCAGTATTTT.

The chain recombines TRBV28 with TRBJ1-2; D unclear. The CDR3 sequence is 12 residues long. V was cut by 5 bases and J by 1 base, with 5 bases left in between. The V gene's germline CDR1 is MDHEN and CDR2 SYDVKM. The CDR3 coding sequence is TGTGCCAGCAGTCCTCTTAACTATGGCTACACCTTC. Encoded protein: CASSPLNYGYTF.